Sequencing of this TCR beta chain was carried out in a study of cytomegalovirus exposure and HLA in healthy donors. General study results and limits: Later on, an analysis found that several of the most significant clusters appeared to be linked to common viral pathogens, which included parvovirus B19.

This CDR3 has 15 amino acids. Germline CDR1 and CDR2: WNHNN and SYGVQD (reference sequence). V gave up 2 bases and J gave up 1 base, with 11 bases separating them. Points on this clone: Its antigen is not identified.

The PCR employed 60 Vbeta primers together with 13 Jbeta primers. In the authors' methods: In a later analysis, the count reached 74 million or so unique TCR beta chains, with approximately 11 million shared. The data were produced by immunoSEQ multiplex PCR, yet TCRdb's version contains in-frame clones alone and is incomplete. V and J calls and clone size are given by that table; D and trimming were obtained from the DNA. Recorded for this sample: roughly 75,000 clones. The gene calls are TRBV10-1 and TRBJ1-1; D is uncertain. The sequence came from a man aged 40-55 years in good health and CMV-seronegative. Sequenced input: PBMCs. CDR3 nucleotides: TGCGCCAGCAGTGAGAACGCCGCGGGGAACACTGAAGCTTTCTTT. As protein: CASSENAAGNTEAFF.